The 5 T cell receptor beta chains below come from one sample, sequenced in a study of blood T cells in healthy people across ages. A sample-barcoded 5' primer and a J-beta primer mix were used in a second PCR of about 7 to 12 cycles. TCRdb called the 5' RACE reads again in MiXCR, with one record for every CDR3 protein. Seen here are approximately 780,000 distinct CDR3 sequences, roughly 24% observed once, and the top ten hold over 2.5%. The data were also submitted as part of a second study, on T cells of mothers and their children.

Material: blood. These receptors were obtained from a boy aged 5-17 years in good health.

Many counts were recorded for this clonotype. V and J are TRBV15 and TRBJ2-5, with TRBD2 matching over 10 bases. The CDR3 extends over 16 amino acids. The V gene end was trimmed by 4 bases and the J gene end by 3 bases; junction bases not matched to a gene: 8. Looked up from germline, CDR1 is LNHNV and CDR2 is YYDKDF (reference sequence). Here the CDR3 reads CATSKVQRGGEETQYF. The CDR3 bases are TGTGCCACCAGCAAGGTTCAGCGGGGGGGCGAAGAGACCCAGTACTTC.

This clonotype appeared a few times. For the CDR3, the DNA is TGTGCCAGCAGCTCAGTAGTGACTAGCGGGAACACCGGGGAGCTGTTTTTT. It codes for CASSSVVTSGNTGELFF. This chain links TRBV7-8 with TRBJ2-2; 9 bases are shared with TRBD2. Germline trimming cut 4 bases from V and 1 base from J; bases unmatched to any gene: 7. This CDR3 spans 17 amino acids. From germline, CDR1 is SGHVS and CDR2 FQNEAQ.

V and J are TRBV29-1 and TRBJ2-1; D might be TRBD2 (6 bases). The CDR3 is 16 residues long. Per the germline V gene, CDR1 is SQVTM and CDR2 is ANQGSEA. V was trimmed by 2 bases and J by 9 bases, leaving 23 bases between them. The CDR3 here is CSVERFGSGLPSEQFF. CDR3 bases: TGCAGCGTTGAACGTTTCGGTAGCGGTCTCCCAAGTGAGCAGTTCTTC.

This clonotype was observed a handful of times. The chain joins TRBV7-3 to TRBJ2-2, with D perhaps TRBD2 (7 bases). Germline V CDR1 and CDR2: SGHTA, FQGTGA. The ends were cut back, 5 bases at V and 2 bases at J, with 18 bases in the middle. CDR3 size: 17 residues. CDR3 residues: CASSLMGGAGNTGELFF. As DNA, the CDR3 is TGTGCCAGCAGCCTCATGGGGGGGGCAGGAAACACCGGGGAGCTGTTTTTT.

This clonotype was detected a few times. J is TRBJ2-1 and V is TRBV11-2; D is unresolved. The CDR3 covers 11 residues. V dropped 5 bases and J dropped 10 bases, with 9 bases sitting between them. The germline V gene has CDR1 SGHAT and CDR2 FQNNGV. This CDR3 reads CASSPMAEQFF. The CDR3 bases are TGTGCCAGCAGCCCCATGGCGGAGCAGTTCTTC.